Listed below are T cell receptor beta chains from one sample, sequenced in a study of cytomegalovirus exposure and HLA in healthy donors. Produced via immunoSEQ multiplex PCR; TCRdb's table is partial and in-frame only. The repertoire has about 150,000 clones, 64% of them found once; the top ten carry about 3%. Sequenced sample: PBMCs. These receptors came from a woman under 40 in good health and CMV-seropositive. The CDR3 runs from the conserved cysteine through the conserved F or W. Fields, in order: D gene, V gene, J gene, clone size, CDR3 DNA, CDR3 protein. The D gene is left open where the match is weak. The listing skips clone size in some rows; elsewhere it reads once, few, many or a size class.

d_gene: NA; v_gene: TRBV2; j_gene: TRBJ1-5; abundance: few; CDR3nt: TGTGCCAGCAGTGCCGAGAGGCAGCCCCAGCATTTT; CDR3aa: CASSAERQPQHF
d_gene: TRBD1; v_gene: TRBV2; j_gene: TRBJ2-5; abundance: NA; CDR3nt: TGTGCCAGCAGTGAGCGAGCAGGGGGCAGCCAAGAGACCCAGTACTTC; CDR3aa: CASSERAGGSQETQYF
d_gene: NA; v_gene: TRBV11-2; j_gene: TRBJ2-7; abundance: NA; CDR3nt: TGTGCCAGCAGCATCGAGGAGCAGTACTTC; CDR3aa: CASSIEEQYF
d_gene: TRBD1; v_gene: TRBV27; j_gene: TRBJ1-1; abundance: few; CDR3nt: TGTGCCAGCAGTTCCAGAGACAGGGGGACTGAAGCTTTCTTT; CDR3aa: CASSSRDRGTEAFF
d_gene: TRBD1; v_gene: TRBV5-4; j_gene: TRBJ2-7; abundance: NA; CDR3nt: TGTGCCAGCACTATTAGGGGACAGGGGGCCCACGAGCAGTACTTC; CDR3aa: CASTIRGQGAHEQYF
d_gene: NA; v_gene: TRBV6-1; j_gene: TRBJ2-7; abundance: few; CDR3nt: TGTGCCAGCAGTGAAGTACGGGGAGTAGGCTTCCCCTACGAGCAGTACTTC; CDR3aa: CASSEVRGVGFPYEQYF
d_gene: NA; v_gene: TRBV21-1; j_gene: TRBJ1-5; abundance: NA; CDR3nt: TGTGCCAGCAGCAAAGAATGCGGGGTTTTTGGCAATCAGCCCCAGCATTTT; CDR3aa: CASSKECGVFGNQPQHF
d_gene: TRBD2; v_gene: TRBV7-2; j_gene: TRBJ2-1; abundance: once; CDR3nt: TGTGCCAGCAGCCTTATAGCGGGAGCATACAATGAGCAGTTCTTC; CDR3aa: CASSLIAGAYNEQFF
d_gene: TRBD1; v_gene: TRBV7-9; j_gene: TRBJ1-1; abundance: NA; CDR3nt: TGTGCCAGCAGCTTACCCAACAGGGGGGATACTGAAGCTTTCTTT; CDR3aa: CASSLPNRGDTEAFF
d_gene: TRBD1; v_gene: TRBV6-1; j_gene: TRBJ1-5; abundance: NA; CDR3nt: TGTGCCAGTTCGTCCGACAGGGGGAGAGTGCAGCCCCAGCATTTT; CDR3aa: CASSSDRGRVQPQHF
d_gene: TRBD1; v_gene: TRBV5-5; j_gene: TRBJ2-1; abundance: many; CDR3nt: TGTGCCAGCAGCCGGACAGGACCCACCGGGCAGTTCTTC; CDR3aa: CASSRTGPTGQFF
d_gene: NA; v_gene: TRBV27; j_gene: TRBJ2-3; abundance: NA; CDR3nt: TGTGCCAGCAGTTTATCTTCAGGGGTGCCCGACTTTTCGAGCACAGATACGCAGTATTTT; CDR3aa: CASSLSSGVPDFSSTDTQYF
d_gene: NA; v_gene: TRBV7-8; j_gene: TRBJ2-5; abundance: NA; CDR3nt: TGTGCCAGCAGCGAGGGGGGGCCGTGGGAGACCCAGTACTTC; CDR3aa: CASSEGGPWETQYF
d_gene: NA; v_gene: TRBV5-5; j_gene: TRBJ1-2; abundance: once; CDR3nt: TGTGCCAGCAGCCCGGGAGCTTATGGCTACACCTTC; CDR3aa: CASSPGAYGYTF
d_gene: TRBD1; v_gene: TRBV19; j_gene: TRBJ1-5; abundance: NA; CDR3nt: TGTGCCAGTAGTTATACAGGGGTAAGCAATCAGCCCCAGCATTTT; CDR3aa: CASSYTGVSNQPQHF
d_gene: TRBD2; v_gene: TRBV5-6; j_gene: TRBJ2-3; abundance: NA; CDR3nt: TGTGCCAGCAGCCGAGGGGGACTAGCGACAGATACGCAGTATTTT; CDR3aa: CASSRGGLATDTQYF
d_gene: NA; v_gene: TRBV5-4; j_gene: TRBJ1-1; abundance: few; CDR3nt: TGTGCCAGCAGCGCCAAGGACAGAATGAACACTGAAGCTTTCTTT; CDR3aa: CASSAKDRMNTEAFF
d_gene: TRBD2; v_gene: TRBV2; j_gene: TRBJ2-5; abundance: NA; CDR3nt: TGTGCCAGCAGGGGCAGCGGGAGGTGGGAGACCCAGTACTTC; CDR3aa: CASRGSGRWETQYF
d_gene: NA; v_gene: TRBV30; j_gene: TRBJ1-5; abundance: NA; CDR3nt: TGTGCCTGGAGTGTCACAGGGTCGGGGAATCAGCCCCAGCATTTT; CDR3aa: CAWSVTGSGNQPQHF
d_gene: NA; v_gene: TRBV7-6; j_gene: TRBJ2-5; abundance: NA; CDR3nt: TGTGCCAGCAGCTTCGGTAGCCCGTACCAAGAGACCCAGTACTTC; CDR3aa: CASSFGSPYQETQYF
d_gene: NA; v_gene: TRBV11-2; j_gene: TRBJ2-1; abundance: NA; CDR3nt: TGTGCCAGCAGCTACCCAGGAGGTGAGCAGTTCTTC; CDR3aa: CASSYPGGEQFF
d_gene: TRBD1; v_gene: TRBV7-2; j_gene: TRBJ2-5; abundance: NA; CDR3nt: TGTGCCAGCAGACACGGGACAGCCCCAGAGATCCAGTACTTC; CDR3aa: CASRHGTAPEIQYF
d_gene: NA; v_gene: TRBV7-8; j_gene: TRBJ1-4; abundance: NA; CDR3nt: TGTGCCAGCAGCTTAAAATGGGCAGGTATACGAGAAAAACTGTTTTTT; CDR3aa: CASSLKWAGIREKLFF
d_gene: NA; v_gene: TRBV6-6; j_gene: TRBJ1-2; abundance: NA; CDR3nt: TGTGCCAGCAGCCTGGGAGGGAGTAACTATGGCTACACCTTC; CDR3aa: CASSLGGSNYGYTF
d_gene: NA; v_gene: TRBV23-1; j_gene: TRBJ1-2; abundance: NA; CDR3nt: TGCTGGTTTCGGGTAGTAATAAGCTACACCTTC; CDR3aa: CWFRVVISYTF
d_gene: NA; v_gene: TRBV2; j_gene: TRBJ2-5; abundance: NA; CDR3nt: TGTGCCAGCAGGCTCCTACAGGGAAAGTCTGGGACCCAGTACTTC; CDR3aa: CASRLLQGKSGTQYF
d_gene: NA; v_gene: TRBV23-1; j_gene: TRBJ2-7; abundance: NA; CDR3nt: TGCGCCAGCAGTCTAGGGGTCCTGGTCGAGCAGTACTTC; CDR3aa: CASSLGVLVEQYF
d_gene: NA; v_gene: TRBV7-9; j_gene: TRBJ2-1; abundance: NA; CDR3nt: TGTGCCAGCAGCAAAGGACAGAGCAATGAGCAGTTCTTC; CDR3aa: CASSKGQSNEQFF
d_gene: TRBD1; v_gene: TRBV28; j_gene: TRBJ1-1; abundance: NA; CDR3nt: TGTGCCAGCAGTTCGGGACAGGGGGTCACTGAAGCTTTCTTT; CDR3aa: CASSSGQGVTEAFF
d_gene: TRBD1; v_gene: TRBV5-4; j_gene: TRBJ2-2; abundance: few; CDR3nt: TGTGCCAGCAGCTTGGAAAGACAGGGGATAAGGAACGGGGAGCTGTTTTTT; CDR3aa: CASSLERQGIRNGELFF
d_gene: TRBD1; v_gene: TRBV2; j_gene: TRBJ1-2; abundance: NA; CDR3nt: TGTGCCAGCACAATGGACAGGGGGGATGGCTACACCTTC; CDR3aa: CASTMDRGDGYTF
d_gene: NA; v_gene: TRBV6-5; j_gene: TRBJ1-2; abundance: NA; CDR3nt: TGTGCCAGCAGTCGGGACATATCTAACTATGGCTACACCTTC; CDR3aa: CASSRDISNYGYTF
d_gene: NA; v_gene: TRBV2; j_gene: TRBJ1-3; abundance: NA; CDR3nt: TGTGCCAGCAGTCTTAGCCTTGGACAGTCCGGAAACACCATATATTTT; CDR3aa: CASSLSLGQSGNTIYF
d_gene: TRBD1; v_gene: TRBV5-1; j_gene: TRBJ2-7; abundance: few; CDR3nt: TGCGCCAGCAGCAGCTCGGGACAGTCCTACGAGCAGTACTTC; CDR3aa: CASSSSGQSYEQYF
d_gene: TRBD2; v_gene: TRBV19; j_gene: TRBJ2-1; abundance: NA; CDR3nt: TGTGCCAGTAGTATAGATCTCATCGGGACTAGCGGTCCCTACAATGAGCAGTTCTTC; CDR3aa: CASSIDLIGTSGPYNEQFF
d_gene: TRBD2; v_gene: TRBV4-1; j_gene: TRBJ2-5; abundance: NA; CDR3nt: TGCGCCAGCAGCCAAGATAGCGGGATCACGGGGGAGACCCAGTACTTC; CDR3aa: CASSQDSGITGETQYF
d_gene: TRBD1; v_gene: TRBV9; j_gene: TRBJ2-3; abundance: NA; CDR3nt: TGTGCCAGCAGCCCCCCGAGGGACAGGGGCACAGATACGCAGTATTTT; CDR3aa: CASSPPRDRGTDTQYF
d_gene: TRBD1; v_gene: TRBV2; j_gene: TRBJ1-1; abundance: NA; CDR3nt: TGTGCCAGCAGCGGCAACTATGGGACAGGTGAAGCTTTCTTT; CDR3aa: CASSGNYGTGEAFF
d_gene: TRBD1; v_gene: TRBV6-1; j_gene: TRBJ1-5; abundance: NA; CDR3nt: TGTGCCAGCAGCGGGACAGGCAATCAGCCCCAGCATTTT; CDR3aa: CASSGTGNQPQHF
d_gene: TRBD1; v_gene: TRBV6-1; j_gene: TRBJ1-3; abundance: NA; CDR3nt: TGTGCCAGCAGTACAGGGGAAGTCTCGGGAAACACCATATATTTT; CDR3aa: CASSTGEVSGNTIYF
d_gene: NA; v_gene: TRBV6-1; j_gene: TRBJ2-7; abundance: few; CDR3nt: TGTGCCAGCAGTGAAGACGGGGGCTACGAGCAGTACTTC; CDR3aa: CASSEDGGYEQYF
d_gene: NA; v_gene: TRBV6-5; j_gene: TRBJ1-1; abundance: NA; CDR3nt: TGTGGGACAGCTCCTAGTACTAACACTGAAGCTTTCTTT; CDR3aa: CGTAPSTNTEAFF
d_gene: NA; v_gene: TRBV7-3; j_gene: TRBJ2-5; abundance: once; CDR3nt: TGTGCCAGCAGCCTAGATCCGGGACAAGAGACCCAGTACTTC; CDR3aa: CASSLDPGQETQYF
d_gene: NA; v_gene: TRBV5-1; j_gene: TRBJ1-4; abundance: NA; CDR3nt: TGCGCCAGCAGCTTGGACAGGAGAAATAATGAAAAACTGTTTTTT; CDR3aa: CASSLDRRNNEKLFF
d_gene: NA; v_gene: TRBV15; j_gene: TRBJ1-1; abundance: once; CDR3nt: TGTGCCACCAGCGCATCGGACACTGAAGCTTTCTTT; CDR3aa: CATSASDTEAFF
d_gene: TRBD1; v_gene: TRBV19; j_gene: TRBJ2-6; abundance: NA; CDR3nt: TGTGCCAGTAGTATAGGGGGACAGTATGGGGCCAACGTCCTGACTTTC; CDR3aa: CASSIGGQYGANVLTF